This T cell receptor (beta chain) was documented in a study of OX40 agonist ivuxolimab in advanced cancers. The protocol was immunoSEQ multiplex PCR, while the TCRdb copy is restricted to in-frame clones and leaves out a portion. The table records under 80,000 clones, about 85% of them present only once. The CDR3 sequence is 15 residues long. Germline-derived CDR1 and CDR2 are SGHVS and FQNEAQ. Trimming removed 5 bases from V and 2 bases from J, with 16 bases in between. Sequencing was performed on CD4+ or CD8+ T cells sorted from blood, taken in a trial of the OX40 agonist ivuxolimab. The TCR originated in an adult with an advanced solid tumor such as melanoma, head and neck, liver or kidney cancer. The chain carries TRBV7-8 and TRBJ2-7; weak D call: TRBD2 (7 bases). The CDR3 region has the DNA TGTGCCAGCAGCCCTGGGGGGGCCTTAACCTACGAGCAGTACTTC. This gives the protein CASSPGGALTYEQYF.